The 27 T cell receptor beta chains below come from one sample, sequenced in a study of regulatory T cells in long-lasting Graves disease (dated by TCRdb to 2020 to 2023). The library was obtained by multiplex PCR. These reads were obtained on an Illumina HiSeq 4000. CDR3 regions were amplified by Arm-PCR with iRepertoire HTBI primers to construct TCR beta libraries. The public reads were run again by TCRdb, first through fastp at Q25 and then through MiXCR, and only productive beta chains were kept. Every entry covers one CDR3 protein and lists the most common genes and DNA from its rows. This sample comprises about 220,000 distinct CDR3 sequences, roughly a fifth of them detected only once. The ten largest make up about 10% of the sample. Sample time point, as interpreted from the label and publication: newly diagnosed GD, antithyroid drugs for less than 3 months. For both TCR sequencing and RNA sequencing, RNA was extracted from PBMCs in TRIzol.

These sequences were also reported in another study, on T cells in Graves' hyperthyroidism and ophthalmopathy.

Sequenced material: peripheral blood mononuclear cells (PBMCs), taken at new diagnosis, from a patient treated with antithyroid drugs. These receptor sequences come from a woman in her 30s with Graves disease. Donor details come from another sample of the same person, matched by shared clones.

Here the CDR3 DNA reads TGTGCCACCAGCAGAACCCGGAACACTGAAGCTTTCTTT. As protein: CATSRTRNTEAFF. The V gene is TRBV15, the J gene TRBJ1-1; no clear D. The CDR3 covers 13 residues. Germline V gene lookup returns CDR1 LNHNV and CDR2 YYDKDF (reference sequence). With 2 bases removed from V and 1 base from J, the gap between germline ends came to 5 bases. The full variable domain, its missing parts supplied by reference TRBV15 and TRBJ1-1, is DAMVIQNPRYQVTQFGKPVTLSCSQTLNHNVMYWYQQKSSQAPKLLFHYYDKDFNNEADTPDNFQSRRPNTSFCFLDIRSPGLGDTAMYLCATSRTRNTEAFFGQGTRLTVV.

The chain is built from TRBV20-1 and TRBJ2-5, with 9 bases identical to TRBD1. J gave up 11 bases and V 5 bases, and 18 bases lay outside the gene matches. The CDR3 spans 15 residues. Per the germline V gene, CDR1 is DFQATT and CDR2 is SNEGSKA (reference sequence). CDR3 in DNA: TGCAGTGCTTCTGATTCGGACAGGGGAAAAGAGGCGCAGTACTTC. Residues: CSASDSDRGKEAQYF.

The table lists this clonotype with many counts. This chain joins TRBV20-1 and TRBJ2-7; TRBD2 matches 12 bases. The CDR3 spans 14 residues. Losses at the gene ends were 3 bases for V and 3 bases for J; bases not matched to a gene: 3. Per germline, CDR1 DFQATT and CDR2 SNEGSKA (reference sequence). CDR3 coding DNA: TGCAGTGCTAGTCCGACTAGCGGGGGCTACGAGCAGTACTTC. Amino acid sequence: CSASPTSGGYEQYF.

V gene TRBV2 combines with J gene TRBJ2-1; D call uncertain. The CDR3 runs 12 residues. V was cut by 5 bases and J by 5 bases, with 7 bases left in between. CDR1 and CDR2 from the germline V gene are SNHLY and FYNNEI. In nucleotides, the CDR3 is TGTGCCAGCAGTTCCAGCAACAATGAGCAGTTCTTC. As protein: CASSSSNNEQFF. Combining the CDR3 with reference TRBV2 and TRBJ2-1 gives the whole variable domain EPEVTQTPSHQVTQMGQEVILRCVPISNHLYFYWYRQILGQKVEFLVSFYNNEISEKSEIFDDQFSVERPDGSNFTLKIRSTKLEDSAMYFCASSSSNNEQFFGPGTRLTVL.

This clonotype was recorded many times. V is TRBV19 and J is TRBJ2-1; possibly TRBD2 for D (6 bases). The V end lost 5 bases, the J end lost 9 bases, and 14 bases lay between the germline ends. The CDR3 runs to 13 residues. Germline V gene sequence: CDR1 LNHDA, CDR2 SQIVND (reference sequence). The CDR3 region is CASSLGGEGEQFF. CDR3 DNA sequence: TGTGCCAGTAGTCTGGGGGGTGAAGGTGAGCAGTTCTTC.

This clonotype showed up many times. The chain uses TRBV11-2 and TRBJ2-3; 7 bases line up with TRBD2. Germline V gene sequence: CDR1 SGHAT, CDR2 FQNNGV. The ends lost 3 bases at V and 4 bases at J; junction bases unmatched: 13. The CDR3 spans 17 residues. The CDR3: CASSLGKAGILPDTQYF. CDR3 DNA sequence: TGTGCCAGCAGCTTGGGAAAAGCGGGGATCCTCCCAGATACGCAGTATTTT. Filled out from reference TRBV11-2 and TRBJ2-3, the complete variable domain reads EAGVAQSPRYKIIEKRQSVAFWCNPISGHATLYWYQQILGQGPKLLIQFQNNGVVDDSQLPKDRFSAERLKGVDSTLKIQPAKLEDSAVYLCASSLGKAGILPDTQYFGPGTRLTVL.

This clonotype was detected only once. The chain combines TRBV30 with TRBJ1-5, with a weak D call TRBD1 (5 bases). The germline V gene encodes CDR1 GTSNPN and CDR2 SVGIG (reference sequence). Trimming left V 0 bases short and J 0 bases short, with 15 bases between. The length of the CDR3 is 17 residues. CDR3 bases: TGTGCCTGGAGTGTAACGCGGACATCCGATAGCAATCAGCCCCAGCATTTT. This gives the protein CAWSVTRTSDSNQPQHF.

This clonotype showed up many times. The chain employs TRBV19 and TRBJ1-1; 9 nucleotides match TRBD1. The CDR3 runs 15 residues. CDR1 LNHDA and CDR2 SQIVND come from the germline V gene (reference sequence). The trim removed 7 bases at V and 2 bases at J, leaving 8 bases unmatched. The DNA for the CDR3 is TGTGCCAGTAACACCCGGGACAGGGTTAACACTGAAGCTTTCTTT. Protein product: CASNTRDRVNTEAFF.

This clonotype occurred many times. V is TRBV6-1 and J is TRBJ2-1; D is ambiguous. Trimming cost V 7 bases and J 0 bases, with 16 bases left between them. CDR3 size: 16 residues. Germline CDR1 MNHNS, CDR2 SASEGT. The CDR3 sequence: CASNRLGRSSYNEQFF. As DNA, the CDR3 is TGTGCCAGCAACCGGCTGGGCAGGAGCTCCTACAATGAGCAGTTCTTC.

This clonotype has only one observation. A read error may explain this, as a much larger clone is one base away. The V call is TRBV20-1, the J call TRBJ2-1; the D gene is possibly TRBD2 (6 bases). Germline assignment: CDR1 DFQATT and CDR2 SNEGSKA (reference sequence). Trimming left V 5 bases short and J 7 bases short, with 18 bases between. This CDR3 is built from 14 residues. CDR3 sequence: CSAEAAGGENEQFF. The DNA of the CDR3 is TGCAGTGCTGAGGCAGCTGGCGGGGAAAATGAGCAGTTCTTC.

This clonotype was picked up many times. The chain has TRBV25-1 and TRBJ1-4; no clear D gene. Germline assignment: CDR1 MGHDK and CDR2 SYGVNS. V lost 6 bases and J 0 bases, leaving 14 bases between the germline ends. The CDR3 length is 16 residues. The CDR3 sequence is CASSAWGRTTNEKLFF. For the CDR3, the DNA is TGTGCCAGCAGCGCCTGGGGAAGGACAACTAATGAAAAACTGTTTTTT.

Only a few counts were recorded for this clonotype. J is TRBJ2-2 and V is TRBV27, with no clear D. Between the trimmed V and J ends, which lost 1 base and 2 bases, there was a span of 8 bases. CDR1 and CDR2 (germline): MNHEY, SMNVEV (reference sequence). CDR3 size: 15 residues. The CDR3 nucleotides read TGTGCCAGCAGTTTATGGTGGGCTAACACCGGGGAGCTGTTTTTT. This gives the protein CASSLWWANTGELFF.

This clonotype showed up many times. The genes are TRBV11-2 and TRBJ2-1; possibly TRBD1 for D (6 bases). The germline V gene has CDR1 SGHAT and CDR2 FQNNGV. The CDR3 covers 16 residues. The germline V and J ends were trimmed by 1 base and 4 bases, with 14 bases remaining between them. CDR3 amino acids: CASSLGTDFTYNEQFF. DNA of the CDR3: TGTGCCAGCAGCTTAGGGACAGACTTCACTTACAATGAGCAGTTCTTC.

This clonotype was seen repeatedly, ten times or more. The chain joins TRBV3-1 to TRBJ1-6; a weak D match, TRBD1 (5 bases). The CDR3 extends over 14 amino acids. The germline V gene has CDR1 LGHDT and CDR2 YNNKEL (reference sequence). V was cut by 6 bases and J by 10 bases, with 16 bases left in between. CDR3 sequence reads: CASSRRDRRSPLHF. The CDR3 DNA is TGTGCCAGCAGTCGCAGGGATCGGCGGTCACCCCTCCACTTT.

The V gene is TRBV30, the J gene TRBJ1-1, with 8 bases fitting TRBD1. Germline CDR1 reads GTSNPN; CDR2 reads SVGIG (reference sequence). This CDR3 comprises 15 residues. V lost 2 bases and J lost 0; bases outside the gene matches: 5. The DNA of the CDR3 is TGTGCCTGGAGTCCGTGGACAGGGATGAACACTGAAGCTTTCTTT. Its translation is CAWSPWTGMNTEAFF.

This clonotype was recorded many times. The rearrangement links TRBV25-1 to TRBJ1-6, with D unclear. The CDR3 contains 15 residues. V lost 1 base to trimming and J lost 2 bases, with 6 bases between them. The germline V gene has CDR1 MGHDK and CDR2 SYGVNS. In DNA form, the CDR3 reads TGTGCCAGCAGTGAATCTGGGGCCTATAATTCACCCCTCCACTTT. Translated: CASSESGAYNSPLHF.

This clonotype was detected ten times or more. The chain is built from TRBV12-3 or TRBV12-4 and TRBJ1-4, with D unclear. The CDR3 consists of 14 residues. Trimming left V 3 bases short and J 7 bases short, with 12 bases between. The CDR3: CASSLGRRSEKLFF. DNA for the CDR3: TGTGCCAGCAGTTTGGGTAGACGCAGTGAAAAACTGTTTTTT.

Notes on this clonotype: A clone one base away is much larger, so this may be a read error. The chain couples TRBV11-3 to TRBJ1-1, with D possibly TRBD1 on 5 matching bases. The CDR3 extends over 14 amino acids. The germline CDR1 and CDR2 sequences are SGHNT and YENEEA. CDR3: CASSLTGANTEASF. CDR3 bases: TGTGCCAGCAGCTTAACAGGAGCGAACACTGAAGCTTCCTTT.

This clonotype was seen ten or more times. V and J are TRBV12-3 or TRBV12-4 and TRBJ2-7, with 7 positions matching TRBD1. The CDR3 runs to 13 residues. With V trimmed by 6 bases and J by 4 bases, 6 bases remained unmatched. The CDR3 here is CASSQRQGYEQYF. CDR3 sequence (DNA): TGTGCCAGCAGCCAGAGACAGGGTTACGAGCAGTACTTC.

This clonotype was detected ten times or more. The CDR3: CASSRGVNEKLFF. The CDR3 region has the DNA TGTGCCAGCAGCCGAGGAGTTAATGAAAAACTGTTTTTT. The chain combines TRBV7-3 with TRBJ1-4; D not certain. Germline CDR1 and CDR2: SGHTA and FQGTGA. Trimming removed 5 bases from V and 4 bases from J, with 8 bases in between. CDR3 size: 13 residues.

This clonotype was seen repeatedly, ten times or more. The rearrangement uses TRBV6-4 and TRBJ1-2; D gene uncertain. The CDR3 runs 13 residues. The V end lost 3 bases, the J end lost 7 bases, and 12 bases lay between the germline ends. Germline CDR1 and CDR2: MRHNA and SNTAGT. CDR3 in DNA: TGTGCCAGCAGTGAAAGAGGATTCGGTGGCTACACCTTC. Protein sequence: CASSERGFGGYTF.

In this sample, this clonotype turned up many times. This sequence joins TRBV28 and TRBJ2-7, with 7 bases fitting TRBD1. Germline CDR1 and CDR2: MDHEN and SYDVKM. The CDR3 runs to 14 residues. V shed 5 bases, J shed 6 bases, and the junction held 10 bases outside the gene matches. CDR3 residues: CASSPLTGWTEQYF. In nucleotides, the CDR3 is TGTGCCAGCAGTCCGCTGACAGGGTGGACCGAGCAGTACTTC. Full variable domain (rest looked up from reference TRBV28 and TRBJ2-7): DVKVTQSSRYLVKRTGEKVFLECVQDMDHENMFWYRQDPGLGLRLIYFSYDVKMKEKGDIPEGYSVSREKKERFSLILESASTNQTSMYLCASSPLTGWTEQYFGPGTRLTVT.

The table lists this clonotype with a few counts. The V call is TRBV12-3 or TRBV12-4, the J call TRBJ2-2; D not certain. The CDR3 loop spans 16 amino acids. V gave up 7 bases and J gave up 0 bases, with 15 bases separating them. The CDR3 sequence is CASTPLPLANTGELFF. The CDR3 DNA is TGTGCCAGCACCCCCCTTCCGCTCGCGAACACCGGGGAGCTGTTTTTT.

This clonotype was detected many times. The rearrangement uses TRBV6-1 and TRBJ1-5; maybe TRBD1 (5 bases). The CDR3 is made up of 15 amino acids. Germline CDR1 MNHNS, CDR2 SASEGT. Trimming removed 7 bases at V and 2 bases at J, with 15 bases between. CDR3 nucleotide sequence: TGTGCCAGCACCACGGGGGGATCGGGCAATCAGCCCCAGCATTTT. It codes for CASTTGGSGNQPQHF.

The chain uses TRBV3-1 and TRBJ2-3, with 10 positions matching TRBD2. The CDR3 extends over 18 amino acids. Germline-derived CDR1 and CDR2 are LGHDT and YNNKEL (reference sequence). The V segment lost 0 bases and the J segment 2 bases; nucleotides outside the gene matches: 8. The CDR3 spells CASSQDVKLAGPTDTQYF. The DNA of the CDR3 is TGTGCCAGCAGCCAAGATGTTAAACTAGCGGGGCCCACAGATACGCAGTATTTT.

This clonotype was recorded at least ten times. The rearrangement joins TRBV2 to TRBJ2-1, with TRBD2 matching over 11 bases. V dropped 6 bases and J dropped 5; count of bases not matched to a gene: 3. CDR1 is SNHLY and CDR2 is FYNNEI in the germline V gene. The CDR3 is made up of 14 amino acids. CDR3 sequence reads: CASSLAGGDNEQFF. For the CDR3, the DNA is TGTGCCAGCAGCCTAGCGGGGGGTGACAATGAGCAGTTCTTC.

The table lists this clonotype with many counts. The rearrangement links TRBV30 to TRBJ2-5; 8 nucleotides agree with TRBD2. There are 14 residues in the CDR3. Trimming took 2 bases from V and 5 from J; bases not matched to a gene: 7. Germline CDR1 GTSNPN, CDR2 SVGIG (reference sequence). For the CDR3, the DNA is TGTGCCTGGAGTCCCGGGGGGGGGGTTGAGACCCAGTACTTC. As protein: CAWSPGGGVETQYF.